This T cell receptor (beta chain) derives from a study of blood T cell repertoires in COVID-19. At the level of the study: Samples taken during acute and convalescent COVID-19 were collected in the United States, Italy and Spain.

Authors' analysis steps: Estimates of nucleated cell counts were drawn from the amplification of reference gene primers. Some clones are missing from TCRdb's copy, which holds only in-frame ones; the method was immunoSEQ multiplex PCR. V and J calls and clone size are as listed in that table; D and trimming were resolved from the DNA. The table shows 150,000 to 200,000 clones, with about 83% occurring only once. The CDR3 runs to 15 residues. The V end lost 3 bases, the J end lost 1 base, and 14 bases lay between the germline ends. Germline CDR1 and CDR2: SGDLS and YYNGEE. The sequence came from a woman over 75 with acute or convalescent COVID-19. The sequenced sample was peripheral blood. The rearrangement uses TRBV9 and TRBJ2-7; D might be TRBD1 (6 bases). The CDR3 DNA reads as TGTGCCAGCAGCGCCGGGACAACGCCTTCCTACGAGCAGTACTTC. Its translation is CASSAGTTPSYEQYF.